A selection of T cell receptor beta chains follows, all from one sample in a study of CD8 T cells in Susac syndrome. One entry per CDR3 protein, called by TCRdb with MiXCR from the immunoSEQ multiplex PCR reads. The sample has some 110,000 distinct CDR3 sequences; around 94% are singletons. The sample taken for sequencing was CD4+ T cells from PBMCs. All receptors come from a human donor in good health. Each CDR3 is given without its conserved first and last residue.

j_gene: TRBJ1-2
v_gene: TRBV30
CDR3aa: ASPAGVQGGYT

j_gene: TRBJ2-1
v_gene: TRBV5-1
CDR3aa: ASSFGTSGSMNEQF

j_gene: TRBJ1-5
v_gene: TRBV10-3
CDR3aa: AISESGGGSNQPQH

j_gene: TRBJ1-2
v_gene: TRBV18
CDR3aa: ASSPPHRGGGYT

j_gene: TRBJ2-1
v_gene: TRBV29-1
CDR3aa: SVDGTGSANEQF

j_gene: TRBJ1-1
v_gene: TRBV6-2/TRBV6-3
CDR3aa: ASSYVDRGWTEAF

j_gene: TRBJ2-7
v_gene: TRBV9
CDR3aa: ASSPGSGEQY

j_gene: TRBJ1-1
v_gene: TRBV29-1
CDR3aa: SVEAKGFTEAF

j_gene: TRBJ2-5
v_gene: TRBV30
CDR3aa: AWGGLGNQETQY

j_gene: TRBJ2-3
v_gene: TRBV25-1
CDR3aa: ASSAATDTQY

j_gene: TRBJ2-5
v_gene: TRBV20-1
CDR3aa: SAAGIAQETQY

j_gene: TRBJ2-2
v_gene: TRBV3-1
CDR3aa: ASSRYRGTGELF

j_gene: TRBJ2-7
v_gene: TRBV5-8
CDR3aa: ASSLGPKKGSYEQY

j_gene: TRBJ2-1
v_gene: TRBV27
CDR3aa: ASSLRLAGYNEQF

j_gene: TRBJ1-1
v_gene: TRBV7-2
CDR3aa: ASSLVGWGTEAF

j_gene: TRBJ1-2
v_gene: TRBV19
CDR3aa: ASSIVRDDGYT

j_gene: TRBJ2-4
v_gene: TRBV6-5
CDR3aa: ASSPPTGRNIQY

j_gene: TRBJ2-7
v_gene: TRBV5-1
CDR3aa: ASSLRDFYEQY

j_gene: TRBJ2-5
v_gene: TRBV18
CDR3aa: ASSPRQPQETQY

j_gene: TRBJ2-1
v_gene: TRBV12-3/TRBV12-4
CDR3aa: ASSLQPYNEQF

j_gene: TRBJ2-1
v_gene: TRBV24-1
CDR3aa: ATSSTRTGGDEQF

j_gene: TRBJ2-3
v_gene: TRBV3-1
CDR3aa: ASSLMTGTDTQY

j_gene: TRBJ2-1
v_gene: TRBV5-1
CDR3aa: ASSLEGPGKQF

j_gene: TRBJ1-2
v_gene: TRBV29-1
CDR3aa: SVAAPDSGRYGYT

j_gene: TRBJ1-5
v_gene: TRBV3-1
CDR3aa: ASSQGTSNQPQH

j_gene: TRBJ1-2
v_gene: TRBV11-2
CDR3aa: ASWAPRGLF

j_gene: TRBJ1-2
v_gene: TRBV27
CDR3aa: ASSTGQGLNT

j_gene: TRBJ2-1
v_gene: TRBV12-3/TRBV12-4
CDR3aa: ASIAGSYNEQF

j_gene: TRBJ1-3
v_gene: TRBV30
CDR3aa: AWSVSGNTIY

j_gene: TRBJ2-2
v_gene: TRBV20-1
CDR3aa: SAMPFGGSGRTGELF

j_gene: TRBJ2-1
v_gene: TRBV3-1
CDR3aa: ASSRGGRAIDEQF

j_gene: TRBJ2-6
v_gene: TRBV21-1
CDR3aa: AGLVANVLT

j_gene: TRBJ2-2
v_gene: TRBV7-2
CDR3aa: ASSFSNTGELF